One sample yielded the 29 T cell receptor beta chains listed below, sequenced in a study of regulatory T cells in long-lasting Graves disease. With iRepertoire HTBI primers and Arm-PCR of CDR3 regions, TCR beta libraries were built. TCRdb ran MiXCR on the multiplex PCR reads and lists one entry per CDR3 protein. This sample has around 500,000 distinct CDR3 sequences, with around 12% found just once. The time point is: newly diagnosed GD, antithyroid drugs for less than 3 months. After RNA was extracted from PBMCs, the TCR library was made from it. These data are also associated with another study on T cells in Graves' hyperthyroidism and ophthalmopathy.

Sequenced here: peripheral blood mononuclear cells (PBMCs), sampled at new diagnosis, from a patient treated with antithyroid drugs. Receptor source: a woman aged 25 to 39 with Graves disease.

This clonotype showed up just a few times. V usage is TRBV20-1 and J usage is TRBJ2-7, with D possibly being TRBD2 (5 bases). The CDR3 covers 17 residues. The V and J ends lost 5 bases and 2 bases respectively, with 25 bases between them. Per the germline V gene, CDR1 is DFQATT and CDR2 is SNEGSKA (reference sequence). This CDR3 reads CSAHSRRRGQETYEQYF. The DNA for the CDR3 is TGCAGTGCTCACTCGAGGAGGAGAGGTCAGGAAACCTACGAGCAGTACTTC.

Regarding this clonotype: A read error may be the cause here, since a much bigger clone is one base away. The rearrangement joins TRBV28 to TRBJ2-7; D remains ambiguous. The germline V gene encodes CDR1 MDHEN and CDR2 SYDVKM. The CDR3 is 18 amino acids. The CDR3 reads CASSSARIAIGLTCELYF. CDR3 DNA: TGTGCCAGCAGTTCAGCTCGTATAGCCATCGGGCTGACTTGCGAGCTGTACTTC.

The CDR3 region is CASTGKGVASYEQYF. CDR3 in DNA: TGTGCCAGCACCGGAAAGGGGGTTGCCTCCTACGAGCAGTACTTC. The genes are TRBV11-1 and TRBJ2-7, with D perhaps matching TRBD1 (6 bases). Trimming took off 7 bases at V and 0 bases at J, with 16 bases between the two ends. Germline V CDR1 and CDR2: SGHAT, FQDESV (reference sequence). The CDR3 has 15 amino acids.

As for this clonotype: One end of the junction varies from germline; a read error may be responsible. This chain uses TRBV27 with TRBJ1-1; D gene unclear. CDR1 and CDR2 from the germline V gene are MNHEY and SMNVEV (reference sequence). This CDR3 spans 14 amino acids. CDR3 sequence reads: CASSLGEAGTGAFF. The CDR3 nucleotides read TGTGCCAGCAGTTTAGGGGAAGCGGGCACTGGAGCTTTCTTT.

In this sample, this clonotype turned up many times. The CDR3 is CASNTLGGRNTGELFF. As DNA, the CDR3 is TGTGCCAGCAACACCTTAGGGGGGCGAAACACCGGGGAGCTGTTTTTT. V and J are TRBV6-1 and TRBJ2-2; D could derive from TRBD1 or TRBD2 (6 bases each). The V end was cut by 7 bases, the J end by 2 bases, with 17 bases between. The CDR3 is 16 amino acids. Per the germline V gene, CDR1 is MNHNS and CDR2 is SASEGT.

This clonotype was recorded many times. The V and J genes are TRBV13 and TRBJ1-2; tentatively, D is TRBD1 (5 bases). This CDR3 spans 13 amino acids. CDR1 and CDR2 (germline): PRHDT, FYEKMQ (reference sequence). V lost 3 bases and J lost 5, with 10 bases in between. The CDR3 DNA reads TGTGCCAGCAGCTTGGGACCAAAATATGGCTACACCTTC. Protein: CASSLGPKYGYTF.

This clonotype has a handful of counts. This chain uses TRBV7-2 with TRBJ2-6; no clear D. The germline V gene has CDR1 SGHTA and CDR2 FQGNSA. V was pared by 1 base and J by 0 bases, with 7 bases between. The CDR3 is made up of 16 amino acids. The CDR3 spells CASSLGVTSGANVLTF. DNA of the CDR3: TGTGCCAGCAGCTTAGGGGTGACCTCTGGGGCCAACGTCCTGACTTTC.

This clonotype appeared many times. The gene calls are TRBV7-2 and TRBJ1-3, with TRBD1 as a possible D gene (6 bases). Trimming left V 2 bases short and J 4 bases short, with 18 bases between. CDR1 SGHTA and CDR2 FQGNSA come from the germline V gene. The length of the CDR3 is 17 residues. DNA for the CDR3: TGTGCCAGCAGCTTACTTAGCAGGGGCCGACTCGGAAACACCATATATTTT. It specifies CASSLLSRGRLGNTIYF.

The sample holds many counts of this clonotype. This chain connects TRBV7-8 to TRBJ2-1; maybe TRBD2 (5 bases). This CDR3 has 14 residues. Germline assignment: CDR1 SGHVS and CDR2 FQNEAQ. Trimming left V 5 bases short and J 2 bases short, with 10 bases between. The CDR3 here is CASSPKRTYNEQFF. CDR3 in DNA: TGTGCCAGCAGCCCGAAGCGGACCTACAATGAGCAGTTCTTC.

This clonotype was counted at least ten times. The chain uses TRBV20-1 and TRBJ2-7; 8 nucleotides match TRBD1. Germline V gene sequence: CDR1 DFQATT, CDR2 SNEGSKA (reference sequence). Germline trimming cut 5 bases from V and 4 bases from J; bases unmatched to any gene: 10. This CDR3 contains 14 residues. The CDR3 DNA reads as TGCAGTGCTGAGAGGACAGGGTCCTTTTACGAGCAGTACTTC. This translates into CSAERTGSFYEQYF.

Notes on this clonotype: This could be a read error, since a much larger clone is one nucleotide away. The genes are TRBV7-8 and TRBJ2-1; TRBD2 matches at 8 bases. From germline, CDR1 is SGHVS and CDR2 FQNEAQ. J lost 8 bases, V lost 4 bases, and 16 bases had no gene match. The CDR3 runs 17 residues. The CDR3, as DNA: TGTGCCAGCAGCTCAACCCCACTAGCGGAAGGGCCCCATGAGCAGTTCTTC. It codes for CASSSTPLAEGPHEQFF.

This clonotype has a count of ten or more. The chain couples TRBV18 to TRBJ1-5, with no clear D. The V and J ends lost 5 bases and 1 base respectively, with 15 bases between them. This CDR3 contains 16 residues. The germline CDR1 and CDR2 sequences are KGHSH and LQKENI. CDR3 DNA sequence: TGTGCCAGCTCAGCTACCGGGCCAGAAAGCAATCAGCCCCAGCATTTT. As protein: CASSATGPESNQPQHF.

This clonotype appeared a few times. This sequence joins TRBV4-1 and TRBJ1-1; D is unresolved. This CDR3 contains 16 residues. V lost 1 base and J 0 bases, leaving 12 bases between the germline ends. The germline V gene encodes CDR1 MGHRA and CDR2 YSYEKL. The DNA for the CDR3 is TGCGCCAGCAGCCAAGTCCCTGGGTCTATGAACACTGAAGCTTTCTTT. Its translation is CASSQVPGSMNTEAFF.

The CDR3 region is CASSHLSWASNEKLFF. The CDR3, as DNA: TGTGCCAGCAGCCATCTCTCTTGGGCGAGTAATGAAAAACTGTTTTTT. The V call is TRBV4-2, the J call TRBJ1-4; no firm D call. From germline, CDR1 is LGHNA and CDR2 YNFKEQ. This CDR3 spans 16 amino acids. V lost 3 bases to trimming and J lost 4 bases, with 15 bases between them.

This clonotype was counted at least ten times. The chain links TRBV11-2 to TRBJ2-2; 11 bases are a match to TRBD2. The CDR3 contains 15 residues. The V gene end was trimmed by 3 bases and the J gene end by 3 bases; junction bases not matched to a gene: 0. From germline, CDR1 is SGHAT and CDR2 FQNNGV. CDR3 DNA sequence: TGTGCCAGCAGCTTGGGACTAGCGGACACCGGGGAGCTGTTTTTT. Encoded protein: CASSLGLADTGELFF.

This rearrangement joins TRBV28 to TRBJ2-7, with 11 positions matching TRBD1. The ends lost 3 bases at V and 6 bases at J; junction bases unmatched: 7. The CDR3 totals 15 residues. Looked up from germline, CDR1 is MDHEN and CDR2 is SYDVKM. The chain's CDR3 is CASSFPGQGVTEQYF. In DNA, the CDR3 is TGTGCCAGCAGTTTCCCGGGACAGGGGGTTACCGAGCAGTACTTC.

This clonotype has at least ten counts. The rearrangement uses TRBV28 and TRBJ2-7; no clear D gene. V dropped 5 bases and J dropped 3 bases, with 11 bases sitting between them. The germline gives CDR1 MDHEN, CDR2 SYDVKM. The CDR3 has 13 amino acids. The CDR3: CASSLGTNYEQYF. The CDR3 nucleotides are TGTGCCAGCAGTCTGGGCACCAACTACGAGCAGTACTTC.

This clonotype was counted many times. The chain carries TRBV28 and TRBJ1-1; D call uncertain. This CDR3 contains 14 residues. CDR1 is MDHEN and CDR2 is SYDVKM in the germline V gene. V was trimmed by 3 bases and J by 1 base, leaving 9 bases between them. CDR3 DNA sequence: TGTGCCAGCAGTTTTTATTGGCGGAACACTGAAGCTTTCTTT. This encodes CASSFYWRNTEAFF.

The genes are TRBV19 and TRBJ2-3, with TRBD2 matching 7 bases. Trimming cost V 3 bases and J 2 bases; bases outside gene matches: 8. The V gene's germline CDR1 is LNHDA and CDR2 SQIVND (reference sequence). The CDR3 is 16 residues long. CDR3 in amino acids: CASSIIGGSLTDTQYF. The CDR3 DNA reads TGTGCCAGTAGTATTATCGGCGGGAGCCTCACAGATACGCAGTATTTT. Full variable domain (missing parts from reference TRBV19 and TRBJ2-3): DGGITQSPKYLFRKEGQNVTLSCEQNLNHDAMYWYRQDPGQGLRLIYYSQIVNDFQKGDIAEGYSVSREKKESFPLTVTSAQKNPTAFYLCASSIIGGSLTDTQYFGPGTRLTVL.

The sample holds many counts of this clonotype. The chain combines TRBV28 with TRBJ2-7, with D possibly TRBD2 on 6 matching bases. Germline CDR1 and CDR2: MDHEN and SYDVKM. This CDR3 is built from 15 residues. Trimming left V 3 bases short and J 2 bases short, with 14 bases between. The CDR3: CASSFAAGGPYEQYF. DNA of the CDR3: TGTGCCAGCAGTTTTGCCGCCGGGGGTCCCTACGAGCAGTACTTC. Full variable domain (missing parts from reference TRBV28 and TRBJ2-7): DVKVTQSSRYLVKRTGEKVFLECVQDMDHENMFWYRQDPGLGLRLIYFSYDVKMKEKGDIPEGYSVSREKKERFSLILESASTNQTSMYLCASSFAAGGPYEQYFGPGTRLTVT.

The chain recombines TRBV27 with TRBJ2-5; 8 bases are a match to TRBD1. The CDR3 totals 17 residues. The V segment lost 5 bases and the J segment 0 bases; nucleotides outside the gene matches: 11. Per germline, CDR1 MNHEY and CDR2 SMNVEV (reference sequence). CDR3 DNA sequence: TGTGCCAGCAGTCTGAAATACCGGGACAGGTACCAAGAGACCCAGTACTTC. Amino acid sequence: CASSLKYRDRYQETQYF.

A few counts support this clonotype. The chain links TRBV7-9 to TRBJ2-3, with 11 bases fitting TRBD2. From germline, CDR1 is SEHNR and CDR2 FQNEAQ (reference sequence). Trimming at V came to 3 bases and at J to 2 bases, leaving 4 bases not matched to a gene. The CDR3 spans 16 residues. The CDR3 is CASSLGTSGYTDTQYF. The CDR3 region has the DNA TGTGCCAGCAGCTTGGGGACTAGCGGATACACAGATACGCAGTATTTT.

This clonotype has a count of ten or more. This chain links TRBV7-2 with TRBJ2-3, with 9 nucleotides matching TRBD2. J gave up 8 bases and V 0 bases, and 9 bases lay outside the gene matches. The CDR3 runs to 16 residues. Germline CDR1 is SGHTA and CDR2 is FQGNSA. As DNA, the CDR3 is TGTGCCAGCAGCTTAGCGTCTAGCGGGGCCCTACGTACGCAGTATTTT. It specifies CASSLASSGALRTQYF.

The sample holds many counts of this clonotype. In DNA form, the CDR3 reads TGTGCCAGCAGCTTAGAGGGCCTGACTAGCGAGACCTACAATGAGCAGTTCTTC. Amino acids: CASSLEGLTSETYNEQFF. The V gene is TRBV11-3, the J gene TRBJ2-1; TRBD2 agrees at 8 bases. Germline CDR1 is SGHNT and CDR2 is YENEEA. The V segment lost 0 bases and the J segment 2 bases; nucleotides outside the gene matches: 9. The CDR3 spans 18 residues.

Many counts were recorded for this clonotype. V and J are TRBV2 and TRBJ2-2, with 10 positions matching TRBD2. V was clipped by 2 bases and J by 5 bases; unmatched bases: 5. CDR3 length: 16 residues. Germline CDR1 and CDR2: SNHLY and FYNNEI. The CDR3 region is CASSERASGRTGELFF. The CDR3 DNA reads as TGTGCCAGCAGTGAACGGGCTAGCGGGAGAACCGGGGAGCTGTTTTTT.

The V call is TRBV29-1, the J call TRBJ1-2, with 7 positions matching TRBD1. The length of the CDR3 is 13 residues. Germline V gene data show CDR1 as SQVTM and CDR2 as ANQGSEA. J gave up 3 bases and V 7 bases, and 8 bases lay outside the gene matches. Here the CDR3 reads CSAEAGGDYGYTF. Here the CDR3 DNA reads TGCAGCGCCGAGGCAGGGGGTGACTATGGCTACACCTTC.

Ten or more counts support this clonotype. This chain links TRBV11-2 with TRBJ1-1; TRBD1 might be the D (6 bases). CDR3 length equals 15 residues. The germline V gene has CDR1 SGHAT and CDR2 FQNNGV. V shed 2 bases and J shed 6 bases, with 16 bases lying between them. The CDR3 here is CASSLFGTRDAEAFF. In nucleotides, the CDR3 is TGTGCCAGCAGCTTATTCGGGACAAGGGACGCTGAAGCTTTCTTT. Using reference TRBV11-2 and TRBJ1-1 for the parts outside the CDR3, the full variable domain is EAGVAQSPRYKIIEKRQSVAFWCNPISGHATLYWYQQILGQGPKLLIQFQNNGVVDDSQLPKDRFSAERLKGVDSTLKIQPAKLEDSAVYLCASSLFGTRDAEAFFGQGTRLTVV.

This clonotype was observed a few times. V usage is TRBV4-3 and J usage is TRBJ2-5; D not certain. This CDR3 spans 16 amino acids. Germline V gene lookup returns CDR1 LGHNA and CDR2 YSLEER. V was cut by 2 bases and J by 5 bases, with 18 bases left in between. This CDR3 is CASSQSRQLGWETQYF. CDR3 bases: TGCGCCAGCAGCCAATCGAGACAACTCGGATGGGAGACCCAGTACTTC.

The table lists this clonotype with many counts. The chain couples TRBV27 to TRBJ2-2; no clear D. The CDR3 runs to 14 residues. Per the germline V gene, CDR1 is MNHEY and CDR2 is SMNVEV (reference sequence). V gave up 2 bases and J gave up 0 bases, with 4 bases separating them. The CDR3 loop reads CASSLPTNTGELFF. Written as DNA, the CDR3 is TGTGCCAGCAGTTTACCTACGAACACCGGGGAGCTGTTTTTT.